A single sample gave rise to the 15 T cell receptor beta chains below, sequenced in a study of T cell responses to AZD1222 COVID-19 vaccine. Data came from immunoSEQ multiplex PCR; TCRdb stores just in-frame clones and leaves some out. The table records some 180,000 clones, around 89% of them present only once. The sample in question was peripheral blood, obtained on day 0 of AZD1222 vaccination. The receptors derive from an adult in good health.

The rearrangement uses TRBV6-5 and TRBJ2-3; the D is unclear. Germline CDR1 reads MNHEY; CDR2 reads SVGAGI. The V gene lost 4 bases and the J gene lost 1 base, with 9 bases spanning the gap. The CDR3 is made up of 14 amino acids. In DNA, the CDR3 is TGTGCCAGCAGTTCCCTGGACGGCACAGATACGCAGTATTTT. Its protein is CASSSLDGTDTQYF.

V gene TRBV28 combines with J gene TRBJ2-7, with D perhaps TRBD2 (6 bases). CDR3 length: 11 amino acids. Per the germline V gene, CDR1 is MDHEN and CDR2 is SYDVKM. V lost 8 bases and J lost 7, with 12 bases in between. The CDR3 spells CASQNAGEQYF. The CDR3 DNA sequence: TGTGCCAGCCAAAATGCGGGGGAGCAGTACTTC.

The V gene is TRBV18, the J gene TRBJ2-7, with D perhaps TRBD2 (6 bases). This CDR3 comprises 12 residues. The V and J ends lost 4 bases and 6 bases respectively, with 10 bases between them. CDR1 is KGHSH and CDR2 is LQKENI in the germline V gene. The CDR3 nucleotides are TGTGCCAGCTCACTGCTAGCGCCCGAGCAGTACTTC. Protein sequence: CASSLLAPEQYF.

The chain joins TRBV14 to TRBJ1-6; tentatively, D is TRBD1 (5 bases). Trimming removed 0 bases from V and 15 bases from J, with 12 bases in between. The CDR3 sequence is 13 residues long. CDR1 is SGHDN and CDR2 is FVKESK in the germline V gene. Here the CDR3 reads CASSQEGRARLHF. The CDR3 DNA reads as TGTGCCAGCAGCCAAGAGGGCAGGGCCCGCCTCCACTTT.

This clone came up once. CDR3 sequence reads: CASSPHPGQKETQYF. In DNA form, the CDR3 reads TGTGCCAGCAGCCCACATCCGGGACAGAAAGAGACCCAGTACTTC. The chain employs TRBV7-7 and TRBJ2-5; 7 bases match TRBD1. CDR3 length equals 15 residues. Losses at the gene ends were 5 bases for V and 3 bases for J; bases not matched to a gene: 9. Germline CDR1 reads SSHAT; CDR2 reads FNYEAQ (reference sequence).

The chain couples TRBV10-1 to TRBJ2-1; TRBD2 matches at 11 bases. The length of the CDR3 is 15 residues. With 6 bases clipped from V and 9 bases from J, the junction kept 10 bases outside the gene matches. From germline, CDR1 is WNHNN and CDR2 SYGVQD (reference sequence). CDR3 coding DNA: TGCGCCAGCAGCGCAATAGCGGGGGGGCCAAGTGAGCAGTTCTTC. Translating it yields CASSAIAGGPSEQFF.

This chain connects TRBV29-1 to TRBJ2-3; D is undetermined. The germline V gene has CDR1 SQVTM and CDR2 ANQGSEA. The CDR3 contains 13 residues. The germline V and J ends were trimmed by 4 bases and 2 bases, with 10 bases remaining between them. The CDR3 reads CSVALQYTDTQYF. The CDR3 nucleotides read TGCAGCGTTGCCTTGCAGTACACAGATACGCAGTATTTT.

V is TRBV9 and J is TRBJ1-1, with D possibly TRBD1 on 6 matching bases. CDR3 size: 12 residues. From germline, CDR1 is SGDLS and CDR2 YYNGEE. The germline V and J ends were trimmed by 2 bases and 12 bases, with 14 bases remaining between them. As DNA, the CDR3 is TGTGCCAGCAGCGTTTCAGAGGGGGAACCTTTCTTT. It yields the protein CASSVSEGEPFF.

CDR3 sequence (DNA): TGTGCCAGCAGTTCACTAGCGGGAGGTGGGGCCAACGTCCTGACTTTC. Its protein is CASSSLAGGGANVLTF. The chain employs TRBV6-5 and TRBJ2-6, with 12 bases fitting TRBD2. Germline CDR1 is MNHEY and CDR2 is SVGAGI. The CDR3 has 16 residues. The V segment lost 4 bases and the J segment 3 bases; nucleotides outside the gene matches: 1.

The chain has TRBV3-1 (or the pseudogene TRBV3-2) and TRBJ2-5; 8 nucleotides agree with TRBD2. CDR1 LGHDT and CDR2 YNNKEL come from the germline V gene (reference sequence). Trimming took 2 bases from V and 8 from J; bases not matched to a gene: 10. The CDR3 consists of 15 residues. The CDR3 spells CASSQTTGTRATQYF. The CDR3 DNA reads TGTGCCAGCAGCCAAACGACCGGGACTAGGGCAACCCAGTACTTC.

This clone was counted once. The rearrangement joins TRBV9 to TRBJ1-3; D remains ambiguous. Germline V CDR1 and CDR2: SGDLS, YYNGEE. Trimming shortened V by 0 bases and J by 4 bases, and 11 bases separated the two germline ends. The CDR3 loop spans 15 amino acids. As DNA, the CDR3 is TGTGCCAGCAGCGTAGATTCGGGTATCGGAAACACCATATATTTT. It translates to CASSVDSGIGNTIYF.

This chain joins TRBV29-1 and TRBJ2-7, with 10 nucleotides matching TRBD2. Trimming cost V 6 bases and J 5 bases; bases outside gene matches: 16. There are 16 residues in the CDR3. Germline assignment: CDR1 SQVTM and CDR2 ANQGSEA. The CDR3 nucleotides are TGCAGCGTGGACGGACTAGCGGAGGGTGGCGGAGACGAGCAGTACTTC. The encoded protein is CSVDGLAEGGGDEQYF.

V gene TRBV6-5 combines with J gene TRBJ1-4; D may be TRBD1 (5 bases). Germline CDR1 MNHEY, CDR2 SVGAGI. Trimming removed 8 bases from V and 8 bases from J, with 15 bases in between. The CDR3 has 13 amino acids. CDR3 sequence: CASAPRGTEKLFF. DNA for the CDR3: TGTGCCAGCGCCCCCCGGGGGACGGAAAAACTGTTTTTT.

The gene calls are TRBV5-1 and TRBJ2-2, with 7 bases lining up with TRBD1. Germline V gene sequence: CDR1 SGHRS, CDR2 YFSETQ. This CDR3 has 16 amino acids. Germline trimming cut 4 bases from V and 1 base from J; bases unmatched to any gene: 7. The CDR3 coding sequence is TGCGCCAGCAGCAGCGGACAGGTGATGAACACCGGGGAGCTGTTTTTT. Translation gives CASSSGQVMNTGELFF.

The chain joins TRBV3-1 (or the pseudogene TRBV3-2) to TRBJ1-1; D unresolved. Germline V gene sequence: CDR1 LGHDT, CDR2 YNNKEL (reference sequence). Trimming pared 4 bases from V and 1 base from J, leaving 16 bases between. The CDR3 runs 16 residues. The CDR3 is CASSPTHTARNTEAFF. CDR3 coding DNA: TGTGCCAGCAGCCCAACCCACACAGCCAGGAACACTGAAGCTTTCTTT.